The present T cell receptor (beta chain) was sequenced within a study of molecular identifiers for immune sequencing clone quantification. This clonotype was seen at least ten times. What it binds is unknown. Germline-derived CDR1 and CDR2 are SGDLS and YYNGEE. This CDR3 has 14 amino acids. V shed 2 bases and J shed 6 bases, with 12 bases lying between them. Previously described methods with listed TCR primers produced the bulk TCR libraries. TCRdb independently ran MiXCR on the PCR reads; one entry per CDR3 protein. The sample includes roughly 24,000 distinct CDR3 sequences, over 15% seen only once; the top ten take around 0.99%. Libraries from naive CD8 cells were generated from about 20,000 to 1,000,000 sorted cells (with 10%, 30% or 50% RNA). Broader study findings: The share of molecules held by clones above 20 RNA copies was over 98% in effector cells and under 1% in naive cells.

The chain carries TRBV9 and TRBJ2-1; D is unresolved. Material: naive CD8+ T cells from blood, with Jurkat cell RNA spiked in. Subset here: FACS-sorted CD8+CD4-CCR7+CD45RA+ naive T cells. The sequence was collected from a human donor in good health. Some libraries in this study had Jurkat cell RNA spiked in. This CDR3 reads CASSVVGDGNEQFF. CDR3 coding DNA: TGTGCCAGCAGCGTGGTTGGGGATGGCAATGAGCAGTTCTTC.